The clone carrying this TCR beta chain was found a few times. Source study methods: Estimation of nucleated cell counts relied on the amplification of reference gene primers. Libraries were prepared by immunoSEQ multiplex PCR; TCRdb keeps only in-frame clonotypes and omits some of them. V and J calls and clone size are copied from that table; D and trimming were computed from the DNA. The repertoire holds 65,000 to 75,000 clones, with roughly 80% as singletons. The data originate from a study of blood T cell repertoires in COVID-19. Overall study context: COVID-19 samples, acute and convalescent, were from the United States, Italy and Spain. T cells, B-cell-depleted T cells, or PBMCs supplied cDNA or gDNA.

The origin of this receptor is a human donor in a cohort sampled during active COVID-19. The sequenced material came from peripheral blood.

The CDR3 region is CASSPRGGLQETQYF. The CDR3 coding sequence is TGTGCCAGTAGTCCCCGGGGGGGGCTCCAAGAGACCCAGTACTTC. The rearrangement uses TRBV19 and TRBJ2-5; 8 bases map to TRBD2. This CDR3 is 15 amino acids long. V was pared by 5 bases and J by 1 base, with 6 bases of the junction left unmatched. CDR1 is LNHDA, CDR2 SQIVND, per germline (reference sequence).